This T cell receptor (beta chain) was sequenced for a study of T cell repertoires in cytomegalovirus infection. The wider study: In the study, CMV epitopes included recently identified HLA-C-restricted and well-studied HLA-B-restricted ones. Indicated by public TCR beta signatures were CMV infection and matching HLA type.

Study-wide results and caveats: Carriers of CMV and the relevant HLA type were discriminated by public TCR beta frequency.

CDR3 length equals 15 residues. From germline, CDR1 is SGHDT and CDR2 YYEEEE. The V end was cut by 0 bases, the J end by 0 bases, with 9 bases between. TCRdb re-called the reads through MiXCR, storing one row per CDR3 protein. Of about 130,000 distinct CDR3 sequences listed, about 32% are singletons. About this clonotype: The antigen remains undetermined.

Sequences were derived from CD8+ T cells from cultured PBMCs, sampled from culture after CMV antigen stimulation. The chain has TRBV5-6 and TRBJ1-1; maybe TRBD1 (5 bases). This clonotype originated in a human donor in good health (CMV status not recorded). Some clones in this sample may be carry-over from other donors' samples. The CDR3 loop is CASSLGGGMNTEAFF. The CDR3 DNA follows: TGTGCCAGCAGCTTGGGGGGCGGGATGAACACTGAAGCTTTCTTT. The full variable domain, with the rest looked up from reference TRBV5-6 and TRBJ1-1, is DAGVTQSPTHLIKTRGQQVTLRCSPKSGHDTVSWYQQALGQGPQFIFQYYEEEERQRGNFPDRFSGHQFPNYSSELNVNALLLGDSALYLCASSLGGGMNTEAFFGQGTRLTVV.